A selection of T cell receptor beta chains follows, all from one sample in a study of blood T cell repertoires in COVID-19. Only in-frame clones appear in the TCRdb table, and some are missing; sequencing was by immunoSEQ multiplex PCR. The table has 350,000 to 450,000 clones, approximately 90% seen once; the top ten hold 1% to 1.3%. Sequenced material: PBMCs or T cells enriched from blood (not recorded which). These receptors were obtained from a man between 25 and 39 years old who had recovered from COVID-19. The CDR3 runs from the conserved cysteine through the conserved F or W. A D gene is named only where the DNA matches it firmly. Clone size is given for some rows only: seen once, a few or many times, or a class if the clone is expanded.

>.|TRBV24-1|TRBJ1-5|.
TGTGCCACCAGTGACTCCGTTTTCGGCAATCAGCCCCAGCATTTT
CATSDSVFGNQPQHF
>.|TRBV9|TRBJ1-1|.
TGTGCCAGCAGCGTAGTGGGGGGTGGTGAAGCTTTCTTT
CASSVVGGGEAFF
>TRBD1|TRBV6-5|TRBJ2-7|.
TGTGCCAGCAGCAAGGGGACAGGGAGCATGGGCCAGTACTTC
CASSKGTGSMGQYF
>.|TRBV30|TRBJ2-2|.
TGTGCCGGGGGGGGCGGGGCGAACACCGGGGAGCTGTTTTTT
CAGGGGANTGELFF
>.|TRBV6-1|TRBJ1-5|.
TGTGCCAGCAGTGAAGAGAGGTATGGACAGCCCCAGCATTTT
CASSEERYGQPQHF
>TRBD2|TRBV5-1|TRBJ2-5|.
TGCGCCAGCGTCAGCGGACTAGGGTACCAAGAGACCCAGTACTTC
CASVSGLGYQETQYF
>.|TRBV28|TRBJ2-7|.
TGTGCCAGCAGTTTAGGCACCCTTGGTGAGCAGTACTTC
CASSLGTLGEQYF
>TRBD2|TRBV5-1|TRBJ2-2|.
TGCGCCACCCAGCCGGGACTACCCACCGGGGAGCTGTTTTTT
CATQPGLPTGELFF
>TRBD1|TRBV5-1|TRBJ2-7|.
TGCGCCAGCAGCTTGTTGGGGACAGGGAGTAACGAGCAGTACTTC
CASSLLGTGSNEQYF
>.|TRBV24-1|TRBJ2-5|.
TGTGCCACCAGTGATTTCGGAGAGACCCAGTACTTC
CATSDFGETQYF
>TRBD2|TRBV29-1|TRBJ2-7|.
TGCAGCGTTGAAGCTAGCGGGAACTCCTACGAGCAGTACTTC
CSVEASGNSYEQYF
>.|TRBV30|TRBJ2-1|.
TGTGCCTGGACCCGGAGCGGGAATGAGCAGTTCTTC
CAWTRSGNEQFF
>.|TRBV4-1|TRBJ2-7|.
TGCGCCAGCAGCCCCTTCCCCCCCCACGAGCAGTACTTC
CASSPFPPHEQYF
>.|TRBV20-1|TRBJ2-2|once
TGCAGTGCTAGTGACAGGACGAACACCGGGGAGCTGTTTTTT
CSASDRTNTGELFF
>TRBD2|TRBV3-1/TRBV3-2|TRBJ2-1|.
TGTGCCAGCAGCCCGACTAGCGGGAGCGGGAATGAGCAGTTCTTC
CASSPTSGSGNEQFF
>TRBD1|TRBV5-1|TRBJ1-2|.
TGCGCCAGCAGCTTGGGGCAGGGGGGAGACGGCTACACCTTC
CASSLGQGGDGYTF
>.|TRBV20-1|TRBJ2-3|.
TGCAGTGCTAGTCAGAAGACAGATACGCAGTATTTT
CSASQKTDTQYF
>TRBD1|TRBV30|TRBJ2-7|few
TGTGCCTGGAGTAGGGGGCCGGACGAGCAGTACTTC
CAWSRGPDEQYF
>.|TRBV5-1|TRBJ2-5|.
TGCGCCAGCAGCTCGGTGCTACAAGAGACCCAGTACTTC
CASSSVLQETQYF
>.|TRBV21-1|TRBJ2-2|.
TGTGCCAGCAGCGAGTCCGGGACAGCACAGCATATGAACACCGGGGAGCTGTTTTTT
CASSESGTAQHMNTGELFF
>TRBD1|TRBV7-9|TRBJ2-2|.
TGTGCCAGCAGCTTGCGGCAGGGGGCAACCGGGGAGCTGTTTTTT
CASSLRQGATGELFF
>TRBD1|TRBV5-6|TRBJ2-2|.
TGTGCCAGCAGCTCGGACAGGGGCCAAGTGACCACCGGGGAGCTGTTTTTT
CASSSDRGQVTTGELFF
>.|TRBV2|TRBJ2-1|.
TGTGCCAGCACGGGGGAGTTTTACAATGAGCAGTTCTTC
CASTGEFYNEQFF
>.|TRBV7-8|TRBJ2-6|.
TGTGCCAGCACCCTCCGTTCGTGGAGTGGGGCCAACGTCCTGACTTTC
CASTLRSWSGANVLTF
>.|TRBV30|TRBJ1-1|.
TGTGCCTGGAGGGGGCTAACGGGCACTGAAGCTTTCTTT
CAWRGLTGTEAFF
>.|TRBV7-7|TRBJ1-5|.
TGTGCTAGCAGCTTAGGACTCAATCAGCCCCAGCATTTT
CASSLGLNQPQHF
>.|TRBV5-1|TRBJ1-4|.
TGCGCCAGCAGCGAGGGTGGCGGCGGGGAAAAACTGTTTTTT
CASSEGGGGEKLFF
>.|TRBV7-9|TRBJ1-5|.
TGTGCCAGCAGCTTCGGACAGAATAATCAGCCCCAGCATTTT
CASSFGQNNQPQHF
>.|TRBV29-1|TRBJ2-7|.
TGCAGCGTCGACGACAGCTACGAGCAGTACTTC
CSVDDSYEQYF
>TRBD1|TRBV5-1|TRBJ1-1|.
TGCGCCACCGGGACAGAGAACACTGAAGCTTTCTTT
CATGTENTEAFF
>.|TRBV7-6|TRBJ1-4|.
TGTGCCAGCAGCTTCAGTGGTGCAACTAATGAAAAACTGTTTTTT
CASSFSGATNEKLFF
>TRBD2|TRBV7-9|TRBJ2-3|.
TGTGCCAGCAGCTTCCGCCCCCTCGTGGGCGGGAGGGGTCCAGATACGCAGTATTTT
CASSFRPLVGGRGPDTQYF
>TRBD2|TRBV10-3|TRBJ2-3|.
TGTGCCATCAGGGGACTAGCGGGAGGGCCGACAGATACGCAGTATTTT
CAIRGLAGGPTDTQYF
>.|TRBV28|TRBJ1-5|.
TGTGCCAGCAGTTTACTGCCCAGGCTTAGCAATCAGCCCCAGCATTTT
CASSLLPRLSNQPQHF
>TRBD2|TRBV25-1|TRBJ2-1|.
TGTGCCAGCAGTGACCTAGCGGGAGGGCCCGACAATGAGCAGTTCTTC
CASSDLAGGPDNEQFF
>.|TRBV7-9|TRBJ2-7|.
TGTGCCAGCAGCACCAGGGGAGACGAGCAGTACTTC
CASSTRGDEQYF
>TRBD2|TRBV9|TRBJ2-1|.
TGTGCCAGCAGCATTACGAGCGGGAGCTACGTCAATGAGCAGTTCTTC
CASSITSGSYVNEQFF
>.|TRBV5-6|TRBJ2-5|many
TGTGCCAGCAGCCGAGTGGCAGGTCTACACCAGTACTTC
CASSRVAGLHQYF
>.|TRBV7-9|TRBJ1-1|.
TGTGCCAGCAGCCAGAGTAGGTGGGACTTGAACACTGAAGCTTTCTTT
CASSQSRWDLNTEAFF
>.|TRBV30|TRBJ1-1|.
TGTGCCTGGTCCCCCCCCAGGCAGGGCACTGAAGCTTTCTTT
CAWSPPRQGTEAFF
>.|TRBV9|TRBJ1-2|.
TGTGCCAGCAGCGCATCCGGGACACCCTTTAACTATGGCTACACCTTC
CASSASGTPFNYGYTF
>TRBD1|TRBV30|TRBJ1-4|.
TGTGCCTGGAGCGCGGACAGGGTATGGGAAAAACTGTTTTTT
CAWSADRVWEKLFF
>TRBD2|TRBV10-1|TRBJ2-7|.
TGCGCCAGCGGAAGGATCCTACTAGCGGAGACCAGGCCCCTCGAGCAGTACTTC
CASGRILLAETRPLEQYF
>TRBD1|TRBV28|TRBJ1-5|.
TGTGCCAGCAGTGCCGGGACAGGGATGGGACAGCCCCAGCATTTT
CASSAGTGMGQPQHF
>TRBD1|TRBV5-1|TRBJ1-1|.
TGCGCCAGCAGCTTCGAAACAGGGGGTACTGAAGCTTTCTTT
CASSFETGGTEAFF
>TRBD2|TRBV5-5|TRBJ2-7|.
TGTGCCAGCAGCGCGCCGGGACTAAACTACGAGCAGTACTTC
CASSAPGLNYEQYF
>TRBD1|TRBV2|TRBJ1-5|.
TGTGCCAGCAGGACCGGGACAGGTCAGCCCCAGCATTTT
CASRTGTGQPQHF
>.|TRBV10-3|TRBJ2-7|.
TGTGCCATCAGTGATTCCAGTTCAGGGGTGGCCTACGAGCAGTACTTC
CAISDSSSGVAYEQYF
>.|TRBV6-5|TRBJ1-2|.
TGTGCCAGCAGTCGGGGGGCAAACTATGGCTACACCTTC
CASSRGANYGYTF
>TRBD1|TRBV7-9|TRBJ2-7|.
TGTGCCAGCAACCTACAGGGGGGTCCCTACGAGCAGTACTTC
CASNLQGGPYEQYF
>TRBD2|TRBV10-3|TRBJ2-1|.
TGTGCCATCAGTGAGGGACTAGCGGCCTACAATGAGCAGTTCTTC
CAISEGLAAYNEQFF
>TRBD2|TRBV7-9|TRBJ2-1|.
TGTGCCAGCAGCCCAGGACTAGTCGGGAACTACAATGAGCAGTTCTTC
CASSPGLVGNYNEQFF
>TRBD2|TRBV5-4|TRBJ2-2|.
TGTGCCAGCAGCTTGGGACTAGCGGGGGGAGGGCCCGGGGAGCTGTTTTTT
CASSLGLAGGGPGELFF
>.|TRBV5-1|TRBJ2-5|.
TGCGCCAGCGGGACGGGACACCCAAAGGCGACCCAGTACTTC
CASGTGHPKATQYF